This TCR beta chain was identified in a study of patients and donors after allogeneic stem cell transplantation. The CDR3 totals 15 residues. Trimming took off 7 bases at V and 5 bases at J, with 21 bases between the two ends. CDR1 is MNHEY and CDR2 is SVGEGT in the germline V gene. Each CDR3 protein is one row after TCRdb ran MiXCR on the RT-PCR reads. Of 800,000 to 1,000,000 distinct CDR3 sequences in the sample, about 20% were seen once. The TCR originated in a human donor who was either an allogeneic HSCT recipient or a stem cell or donor lymphocyte infusion donor (not recorded which). It is not recorded whose cells these are; they may come from a transplant donor. The V and J genes are TRBV6-2 or TRBV6-3 and TRBJ2-7; D is possibly TRBD1 or TRBD2 (5 bases each). Sequencing was performed on blood, either unsorted or a sorted T cell fraction (not recorded which). This CDR3 is CASTTHQEGNNEQYF. The CDR3 region has the DNA TGTGCCAGCACCACCCATCAAGAGGGGAACAACGAGCAGTACTTC.